This entry concerns a single TCR beta chain. This specimen comes from a study of cytotoxic CD8 clonotypes in ibrutinib-treated CLL. The protocol was immunoSEQ multiplex PCR, while the TCRdb copy is restricted to in-frame clones and leaves out a portion. Of about 310,000 clones in the sample, more than 65% were seen once. This CDR3 spans 15 amino acids. Losses at the gene ends were 1 base for V and 2 bases for J; bases not matched to a gene: 1. From germline, CDR1 is SGHVS and CDR2 FNYEAQ. The sequencing used PBMCs, collected before ibrutinib treatment. The chain combines TRBV7-6 with TRBJ2-1; 8 bases align to TRBD2. The receptor was derived from a human donor with chronic lymphocytic leukemia. The CDR3 is CASSLVAGPYNEQFF. DNA for the CDR3: TGTGCCAGCAGCTTAGTAGCGGGACCCTACAATGAGCAGTTCTTC. Filled out from reference TRBV7-6 and TRBJ2-1, the complete variable domain reads GAGVSQSPRYKVTKRGQDVALRCDPISGHVSLYWYRQALGQGPEFLTYFNYEAQQDKSGLPNDRFSAERPEGSISTLTIQRTEQRDSAMYRCASSLVAGPYNEQFFGPGTRLTVL.